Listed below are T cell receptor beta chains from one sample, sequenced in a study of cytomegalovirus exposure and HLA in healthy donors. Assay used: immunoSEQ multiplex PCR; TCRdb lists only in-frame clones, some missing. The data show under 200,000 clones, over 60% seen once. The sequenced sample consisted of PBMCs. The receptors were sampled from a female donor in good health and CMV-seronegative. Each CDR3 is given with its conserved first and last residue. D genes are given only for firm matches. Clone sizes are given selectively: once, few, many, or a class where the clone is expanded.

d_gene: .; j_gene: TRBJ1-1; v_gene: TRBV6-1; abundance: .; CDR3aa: CASMAGIMNTEAFF; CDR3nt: TGTGCCAGCATGGCGGGGATTATGAACACTGAAGCTTTCTTT
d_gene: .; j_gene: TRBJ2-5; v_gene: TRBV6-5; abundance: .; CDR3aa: CASSYRGETQYF; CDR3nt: TGTGCCAGCAGTTACAGGGGGGAGACCCAGTACTTC
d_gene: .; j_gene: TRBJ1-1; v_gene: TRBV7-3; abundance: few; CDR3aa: CASSSPGVAPEAFF; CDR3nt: TGTGCCAGCAGCAGCCCAGGGGTAGCTCCTGAAGCTTTCTTT
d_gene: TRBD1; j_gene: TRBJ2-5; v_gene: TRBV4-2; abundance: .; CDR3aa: CASSRGQGKETQYF; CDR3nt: TGTGCCAGCAGCCGAGGACAGGGAAAAGAGACCCAGTACTTC
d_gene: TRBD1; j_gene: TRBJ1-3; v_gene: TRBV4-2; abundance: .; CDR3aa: CASSQEQGYSGNTIYF; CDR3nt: TGTGCCAGCAGCCAGGAACAGGGGTACTCTGGAAACACCATATATTTT
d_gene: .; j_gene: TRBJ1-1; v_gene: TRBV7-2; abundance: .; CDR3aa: CASSSGNRNTEAFF; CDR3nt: TGTGCCAGCAGCTCAGGAAACAGGAACACTGAAGCTTTCTTT
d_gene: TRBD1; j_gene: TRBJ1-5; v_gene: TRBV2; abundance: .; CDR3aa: CASYRDRGNSQPQHF; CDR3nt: TGTGCCAGTTATCGGGACAGGGGGAATAGCCAGCCCCAGCATTTT
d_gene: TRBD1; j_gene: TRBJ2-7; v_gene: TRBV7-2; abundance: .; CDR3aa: CASRYGQVSYEQYF; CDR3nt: TGTGCCAGCAGATATGGACAGGTCTCCTACGAGCAGTACTTC
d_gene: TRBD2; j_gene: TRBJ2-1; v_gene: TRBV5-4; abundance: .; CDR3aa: CASSLAGGNEQFF; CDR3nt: TGTGCCAGCAGCTTAGCGGGGGGGAATGAGCAGTTCTTC
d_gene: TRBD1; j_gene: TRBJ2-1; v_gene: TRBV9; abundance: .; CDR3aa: CASSPQGILLGARDEQFF; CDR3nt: TGTGCCAGCAGCCCACAGGGGATTCTTCTGGGGGCGAGGGATGAGCAGTTCTTC
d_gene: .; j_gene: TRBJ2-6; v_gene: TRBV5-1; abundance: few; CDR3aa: CASSLGQPSSGANGLTF; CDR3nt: TGCGCCAGCAGCTTGGGACAACCCAGCTCTGGGGCCAACGGCCTGACTTTC
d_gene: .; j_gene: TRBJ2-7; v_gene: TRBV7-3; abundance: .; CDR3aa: CASSYGNPYEQYF; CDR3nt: TGTGCCAGCAGCTATGGCAACCCCTACGAGCAGTACTTC
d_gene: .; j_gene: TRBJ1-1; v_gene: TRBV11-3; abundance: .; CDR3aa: CASSSTGFTEAFF; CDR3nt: TGTGCCAGCAGCTCCACAGGGTTCACTGAAGCTTTCTTT
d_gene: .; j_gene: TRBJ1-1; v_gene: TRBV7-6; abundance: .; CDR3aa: CASSLTLGGTEAFF; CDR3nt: TGTGCCAGCAGCTTAACGTTGGGGGGAACTGAAGCTTTCTTT
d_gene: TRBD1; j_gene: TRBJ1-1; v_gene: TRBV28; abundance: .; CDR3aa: CASSTPGTGWAEAFF; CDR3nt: TGTGCCAGCAGCACTCCGGGGACAGGTTGGGCTGAAGCTTTCTTT
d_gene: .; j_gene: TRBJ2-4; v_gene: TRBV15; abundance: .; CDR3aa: CATSKRTGLAKNIQYF; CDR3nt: TGTGCCACCAGCAAAAGAACAGGGTTAGCCAAAAACATTCAGTACTTC
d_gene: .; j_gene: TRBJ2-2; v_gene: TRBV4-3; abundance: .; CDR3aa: CASSQEMQGLTGELFF; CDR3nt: TGCGCCAGCAGCCAGGAGATGCAGGGTTTAACCGGGGAGCTGTTTTTT
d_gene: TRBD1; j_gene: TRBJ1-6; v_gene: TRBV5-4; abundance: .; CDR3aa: CASSRDRGDSPLHF; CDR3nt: TGTGCCAGCAGCAGAGACAGGGGTGATTCACCCCTCCACTTT
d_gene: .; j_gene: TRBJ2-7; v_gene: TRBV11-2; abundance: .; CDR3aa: CASSLGLTSYEQYF; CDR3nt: TGTGCCAGCAGCTTAGGTCTAACCTCCTACGAGCAGTACTTC
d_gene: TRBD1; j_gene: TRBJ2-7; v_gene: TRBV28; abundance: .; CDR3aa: CASSLPGQINEQYF; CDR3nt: TGTGCCAGCAGCTTGCCGGGACAGATAAACGAGCAGTACTTC
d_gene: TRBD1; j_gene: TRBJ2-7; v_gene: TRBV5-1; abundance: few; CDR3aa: CASSFGQGAGNEQYF; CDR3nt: TGCGCCAGCAGCTTTGGGCAGGGGGCTGGGAACGAGCAGTACTTC
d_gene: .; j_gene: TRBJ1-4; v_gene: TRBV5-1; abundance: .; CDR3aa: CASSFGQDGEKLFF; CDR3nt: TGCGCCAGCAGCTTCGGTCAGGATGGTGAAAAACTGTTTTTT
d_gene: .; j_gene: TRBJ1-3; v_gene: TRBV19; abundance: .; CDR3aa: CASSGMGSIYF; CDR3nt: TGTGCCAGTAGTGGCATGGGCTCCATATATTTT
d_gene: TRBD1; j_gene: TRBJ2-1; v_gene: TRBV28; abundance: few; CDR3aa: CASSLWTGGWNEQFF; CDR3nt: TGTGCCAGCAGTTTATGGACAGGGGGCTGGAATGAGCAGTTCTTC
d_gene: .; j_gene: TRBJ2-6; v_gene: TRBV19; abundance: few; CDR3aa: CASSIGTGTGANVLTF; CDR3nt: TGTGCCAGTAGTATAGGAACAGGGACTGGGGCCAACGTCCTGACTTTC
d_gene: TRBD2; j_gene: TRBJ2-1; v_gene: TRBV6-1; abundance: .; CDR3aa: CASSAGGGTNEQFF; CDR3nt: TGTGCCAGCAGTGCGGGCGGGGGGACCAATGAGCAGTTCTTC
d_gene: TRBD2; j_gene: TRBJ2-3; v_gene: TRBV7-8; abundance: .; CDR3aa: CASGLAGSDTQYF; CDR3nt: TGTGCCAGCGGACTAGCCGGGTCAGATACGCAGTATTTT
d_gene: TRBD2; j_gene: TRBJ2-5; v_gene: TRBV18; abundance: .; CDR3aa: CASSSGPLLAVNKETQYF; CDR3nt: TGTGCCAGCTCATCGGGACCGCTACTAGCGGTGAATAAAGAGACCCAGTACTTC
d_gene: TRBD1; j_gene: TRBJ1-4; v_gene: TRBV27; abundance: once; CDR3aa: CASSSTGQGEEKLFF; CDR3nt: TGTGCCAGCAGTTCCACGGGACAGGGGGAGGAAAAACTGTTTTTT
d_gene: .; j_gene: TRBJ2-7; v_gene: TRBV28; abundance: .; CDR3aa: CASSPSLGGHPYEQYF; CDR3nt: TGTGCCAGCAGTCCCTCGCTAGGGGGACACCCCTACGAGCAGTACTTC
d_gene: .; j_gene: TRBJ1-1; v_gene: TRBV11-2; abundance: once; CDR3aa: CASSPAAVPGTEAFF; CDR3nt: TGTGCCAGCAGCCCCGCCGCGGTCCCGGGCACTGAAGCTTTCTTT
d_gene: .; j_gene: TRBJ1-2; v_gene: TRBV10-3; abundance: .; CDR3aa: CAISDKRGIYGYTF; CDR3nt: TGTGCCATCAGTGATAAGAGGGGGATCTATGGCTACACCTTC
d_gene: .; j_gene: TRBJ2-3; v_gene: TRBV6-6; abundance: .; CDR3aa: CASSQTDTQYF; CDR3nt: TGTGCCAGCAGTCAAACAGATACGCAGTATTTT
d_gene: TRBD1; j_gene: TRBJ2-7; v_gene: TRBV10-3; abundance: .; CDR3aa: CAISEWPGQPYEQYF; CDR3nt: TGTGCCATCAGTGAGTGGCCGGGACAGCCTTACGAGCAGTACTTC
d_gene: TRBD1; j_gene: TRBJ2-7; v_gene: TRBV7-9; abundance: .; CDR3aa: CASSAPFWDREGYEQYF; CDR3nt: TGTGCCAGCAGCGCCCCGTTCTGGGACAGGGAAGGTTACGAGCAGTACTTC
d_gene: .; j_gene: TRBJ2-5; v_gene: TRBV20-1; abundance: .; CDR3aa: CSAFPEETQYF; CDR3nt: TGCAGTGCCTTCCCTGAAGAGACCCAGTACTTC
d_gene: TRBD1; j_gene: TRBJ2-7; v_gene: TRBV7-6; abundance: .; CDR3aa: CASSLATGGIYEQYF; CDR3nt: TGTGCCAGCAGCTTAGCGACAGGGGGTATCTACGAGCAGTACTTC
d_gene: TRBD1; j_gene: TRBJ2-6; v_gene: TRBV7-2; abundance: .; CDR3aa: CASSSRQGRTSGANVLTF; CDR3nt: TGTGCCAGCAGCTCCCGACAGGGACGTACCTCTGGGGCCAACGTCCTGACTTTC
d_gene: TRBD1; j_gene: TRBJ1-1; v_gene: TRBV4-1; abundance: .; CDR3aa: CASSRNQGQGGNTEAFF; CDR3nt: TGCGCCAGCAGTCGAAACCAGGGACAGGGTGGGAACACTGAAGCTTTCTTT
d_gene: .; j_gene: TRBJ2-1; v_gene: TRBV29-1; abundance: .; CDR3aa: CSVERLASSYNEQFF; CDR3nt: TGCAGCGTTGAGCGGCTAGCGTCCTCCTACAATGAGCAGTTCTTC
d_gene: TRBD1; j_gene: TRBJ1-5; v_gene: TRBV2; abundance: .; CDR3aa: CASSEQGAANQPQHF; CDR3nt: TGTGCCAGCAGTGAACAGGGGGCGGCGAATCAGCCCCAGCATTTT
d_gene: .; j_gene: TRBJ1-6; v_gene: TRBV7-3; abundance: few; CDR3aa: CASSSSPFPGLPSHNSPLHF; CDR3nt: TGTGCCAGCAGCTCGTCCCCCTTCCCGGGACTCCCGAGCCATAATTCACCCCTCCACTTT
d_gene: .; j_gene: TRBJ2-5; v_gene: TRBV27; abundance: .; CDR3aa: CASSLGAQSAQYF; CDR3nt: TGTGCCAGCAGTTTGGGGGCCCAATCGGCCCAGTACTTC
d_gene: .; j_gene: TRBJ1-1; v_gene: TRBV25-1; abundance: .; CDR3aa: CASSDDNPWDTEAFF; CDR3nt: TGTGCCAGCAGTGACGACAACCCTTGGGACACTGAAGCTTTCTTT
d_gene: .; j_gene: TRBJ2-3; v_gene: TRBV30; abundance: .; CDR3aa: CAWRGRLSTDTQYF; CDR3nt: TGTGCCTGGAGGGGCAGACTAAGCACAGATACGCAGTATTTT
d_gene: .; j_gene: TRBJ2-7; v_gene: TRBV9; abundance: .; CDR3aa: CASSPDLRNSGAAREQYF; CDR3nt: TGTGCCAGCAGCCCCGACCTTAGGAATAGCGGAGCGGCTAGGGAGCAGTACTTC
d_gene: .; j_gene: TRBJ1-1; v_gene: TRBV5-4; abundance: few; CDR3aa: CASSQDKNTEAFF; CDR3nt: TGTGCCAGCAGCCAGGACAAGAACACTGAAGCTTTCTTT
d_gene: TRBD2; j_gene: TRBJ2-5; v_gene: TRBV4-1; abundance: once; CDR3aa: CASSQDRPPSGRPDKTQYF; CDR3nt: TGCGCCAGCAGCCAAGATCGCCCGCCCAGCGGGAGGCCGGATAAGACCCAGTACTTC
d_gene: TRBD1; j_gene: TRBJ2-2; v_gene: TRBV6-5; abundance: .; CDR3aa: CASSSGQAPGELFF; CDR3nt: TGTGCCAGCAGTTCCGGACAGGCTCCCGGGGAGCTGTTTTTT
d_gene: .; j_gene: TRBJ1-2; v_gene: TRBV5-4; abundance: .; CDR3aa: CASSFSRGYGYTF; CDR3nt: TGTGCCAGCAGCTTCTCCAGGGGCTATGGCTACACCTTC
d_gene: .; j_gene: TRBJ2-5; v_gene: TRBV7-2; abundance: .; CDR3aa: CASSAQGGGETQYF; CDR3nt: TGTGCCAGCAGCGCACAGGGTGGTGGGGAGACCCAGTACTTC
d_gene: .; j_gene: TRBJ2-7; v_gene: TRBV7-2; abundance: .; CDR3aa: CASTTSASYNEQYF; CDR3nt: TGTGCCAGCACCACGAGCGCGTCGTATAACGAGCAGTACTTC
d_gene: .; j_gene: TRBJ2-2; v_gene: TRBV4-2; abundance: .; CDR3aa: CASSQDHRQANTGELFF; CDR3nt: TGTGCCAGCAGCCAAGATCACCGACAGGCAAACACCGGGGAGCTGTTTTTT
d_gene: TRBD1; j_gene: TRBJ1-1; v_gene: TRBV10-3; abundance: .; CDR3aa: CAIGTVNTEAFF; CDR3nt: TGTGCCATTGGGACAGTGAACACTGAAGCTTTCTTT
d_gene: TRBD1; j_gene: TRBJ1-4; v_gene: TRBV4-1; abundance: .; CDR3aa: CASRFRLDRAREKLFF; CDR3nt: TGCGCCAGCAGATTCCGATTGGACAGGGCAAGGGAAAAACTGTTTTTT
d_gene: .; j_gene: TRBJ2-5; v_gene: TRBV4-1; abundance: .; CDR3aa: CASSRPLLAGRKEQYF; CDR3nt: TGCGCCAGCAGCCGGCCCCTCCTGGCGGGGAGAAAGGAGCAGTACTTC
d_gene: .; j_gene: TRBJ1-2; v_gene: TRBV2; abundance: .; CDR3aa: CASAVDYGYTF; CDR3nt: TGTGCCAGCGCAGTTGATTATGGCTACACCTTC